The rows below give T cell receptor beta chains drawn from one sample of a study of T cells in Graves' hyperthyroidism and ophthalmopathy. TCRdb ran MiXCR on the multiplex PCR reads and lists one entry per CDR3 protein. Of 470,000 or so distinct CDR3 sequences detected, about 20% appear once; the ten largest clones hold around 27%. Sequencing input: blood. The receptors derive from a man between 18 and 29 years old with Graves' hyperthyroidism. CDR3s include the opening cysteine and the closing phenylalanine or tryptophan. Fields, in order: CDR3 length, clone size, V gene, D gene, J gene, CDR3 protein, CDR3 DNA. A D gene is named only where the DNA matches it firmly. Rows give clone size only sometimes, using once, few, many, or a class for an expanded clone.

cdr3_length: 13
clone_size: many
v_call: TRBV4-1
d_call: NA
j_call: TRBJ2-2
cdr3_aa: CASSQVSTGELFF
cdr3_nt: TGCGCCAGCAGCCAAGTCTCAACCGGGGAGCTGTTTTTT

cdr3_length: 15
clone_size: few
v_call: TRBV6-5
d_call: TRBD1
j_call: TRBJ1-6
cdr3_aa: CASSYRTGNNSPLHF
cdr3_nt: TGTGCCAGCAGTTACCGGACAGGCAATAATTCACCCCTCCACTTT

cdr3_length: 13
clone_size: few
v_call: TRBV20-1
d_call: NA
j_call: TRBJ1-5
cdr3_aa: CSASSGKSQPQHF
cdr3_nt: TGCAGTGCTAGCTCCGGGAAGAGTCAGCCCCAGCATTTT

cdr3_length: 14
clone_size: NA
v_call: TRBV10-3
d_call: NA
j_call: TRBJ2-7
cdr3_aa: CAISERGTSYEQYF
cdr3_nt: TGTGCCATCAGTGAGCGAGGGACTTCCTACGAGCAGTACTTC

cdr3_length: 12
clone_size: many
v_call: TRBV9
d_call: NA
j_call: TRBJ2-2
cdr3_aa: CASSVRTGELFF
cdr3_nt: TGTGCCAGCAGCGTTCGGACCGGGGAGCTGTTTTTT

cdr3_length: 15
clone_size: NA
v_call: TRBV11-3
d_call: TRBD2
j_call: TRBJ2-5
cdr3_aa: CASSFETSGGGTQYF
cdr3_nt: TGTGCCAGCAGCTTCGAGACTAGCGGGGGAGGGACCCAGTACTTC

cdr3_length: 13
clone_size: many
v_call: TRBV6-2/TRBV6-3
d_call: TRBD1
j_call: TRBJ1-5
cdr3_aa: CASSRTGVQPQHF
cdr3_nt: TGTGCCAGCAGTCGGACAGGGGTTCAGCCCCAGCATTTT

cdr3_length: 16
clone_size: many
v_call: TRBV6-1
d_call: NA
j_call: TRBJ1-5
cdr3_aa: CASSEDRGGFGQPQHF
cdr3_nt: TGTGCCAGCAGTGAAGATAGGGGGGGATTCGGGCAGCCCCAGCATTTT

cdr3_length: 14
clone_size: many
v_call: TRBV2
d_call: TRBD1
j_call: TRBJ1-1
cdr3_aa: CASRGEGADTEAFF
cdr3_nt: TGTGCCAGCAGGGGGGAGGGGGCGGACACTGAAGCTTTCTTT

cdr3_length: 14
clone_size: few
v_call: TRBV4-1
d_call: NA
j_call: TRBJ2-5
cdr3_aa: CASSREGGGETQYF
cdr3_nt: TGCGCCAGCAGCCGAGAGGGAGGTGGAGAGACCCAGTACTTC

cdr3_length: 15
clone_size: few
v_call: TRBV4-3
d_call: TRBD1
j_call: TRBJ2-7
cdr3_aa: CASSQEGTGVNEQYF
cdr3_nt: TGCGCCAGCAGCCAAGAAGGGACAGGGGTCAACGAGCAGTACTTC

cdr3_length: 11
clone_size: many
v_call: TRBV12-3/TRBV12-4
d_call: NA
j_call: TRBJ2-5
cdr3_aa: CASSYAGAQYF
cdr3_nt: TGTGCCAGCAGTTATGCAGGGGCTCAGTACTTC

cdr3_length: 13
clone_size: many
v_call: TRBV7-9
d_call: NA
j_call: TRBJ1-1
cdr3_aa: CASSPKVNTEAFF
cdr3_nt: TGTGCCAGCAGCCCGAAGGTCAACACTGAAGCTTTCTTT

cdr3_length: 18
clone_size: NA
v_call: TRBV6-2/TRBV6-3
d_call: TRBD1
j_call: TRBJ1-5
cdr3_aa: CASSYSQGQGAGNQPQHF
cdr3_nt: TGTGCCAGCAGTTACTCCCAAGGACAGGGGGCCGGCAATCAGCCCCAGCATTTT

cdr3_length: 15
clone_size: many
v_call: TRBV25-1
d_call: NA
j_call: TRBJ1-2
cdr3_aa: CASSGQGDGLGGYTF
cdr3_nt: TGTGCCAGCAGTGGTCAGGGTGACGGTTTAGGTGGCTACACCTTC

cdr3_length: 15
clone_size: many
v_call: TRBV6-5
d_call: NA
j_call: TRBJ2-5
cdr3_aa: CASSPTDPRGGTQYF
cdr3_nt: TGTGCCAGCAGTCCGACGGATCCTAGGGGGGGGACCCAGTACTTC

cdr3_length: 14
clone_size: many
v_call: TRBV19
d_call: NA
j_call: TRBJ1-5
cdr3_aa: CASNQGGLWQPQHF
cdr3_nt: TGTGCCAGTAACCAGGGAGGGTTATGGCAGCCCCAGCATTTT

cdr3_length: 16
clone_size: few
v_call: TRBV20-1
d_call: NA
j_call: TRBJ1-2
cdr3_aa: CSARLSLRREHYGYTF
cdr3_nt: TGCAGTGCTAGACTTAGCCTCCGTCGGGAGCACTATGGCTACACCTTC

cdr3_length: 14
clone_size: few
v_call: TRBV28
d_call: NA
j_call: TRBJ1-5
cdr3_aa: CASSSARVNQPQHF
cdr3_nt: TGTGCCAGCAGTTCAGCGCGGGTAAATCAGCCCCAGCATTTT

cdr3_length: 12
clone_size: few
v_call: TRBV20-1
d_call: NA
j_call: TRBJ1-1
cdr3_aa: CSARGMNTEAFF
cdr3_nt: TGCAGTGCTAGAGGGATGAACACTGAAGCTTTCTTT

cdr3_length: 14
clone_size: many
v_call: TRBV6-1
d_call: NA
j_call: TRBJ1-5
cdr3_aa: CASSVVTKDQPQHF
cdr3_nt: TGTGCCAGCAGTGTAGTAACAAAAGATCAGCCCCAGCATTTT

cdr3_length: 16
clone_size: many
v_call: TRBV11-2
d_call: NA
j_call: TRBJ2-7
cdr3_aa: CASSLSQLGYGYEQYF
cdr3_nt: TGTGCCAGCAGCCTAAGCCAGCTCGGGTATGGCTACGAGCAGTACTTC

cdr3_length: 13
clone_size: many
v_call: TRBV28
d_call: NA
j_call: TRBJ1-5
cdr3_aa: CASSLPLGQPQHF
cdr3_nt: TGTGCCAGCAGTCTTCCTCTAGGCCAGCCCCAGCATTTT

cdr3_length: 15
clone_size: many
v_call: TRBV5-1
d_call: TRBD1
j_call: TRBJ2-7
cdr3_aa: CASSLEGQGAYEQYF
cdr3_nt: TGCGCCAGCAGCTTGGAGGGACAGGGGGCCTACGAGCAGTACTTC

cdr3_length: 14
clone_size: many
v_call: TRBV2
d_call: NA
j_call: TRBJ1-2
cdr3_aa: CASSVWRNPYGYTF
cdr3_nt: TGTGCCAGCAGTGTCTGGCGAAACCCCTATGGCTACACCTTC

cdr3_length: 10
clone_size: many
v_call: TRBV28
d_call: NA
j_call: TRBJ1-2
cdr3_aa: CASRRYGYTF
cdr3_nt: TGTGCCAGCAGACGCTATGGCTACACCTTC

cdr3_length: 13
clone_size: many
v_call: TRBV28
d_call: NA
j_call: TRBJ1-1
cdr3_aa: CASVGVTNTEAFF
cdr3_nt: TGTGCCAGTGTCGGGGTAACGAACACTGAAGCTTTCTTT